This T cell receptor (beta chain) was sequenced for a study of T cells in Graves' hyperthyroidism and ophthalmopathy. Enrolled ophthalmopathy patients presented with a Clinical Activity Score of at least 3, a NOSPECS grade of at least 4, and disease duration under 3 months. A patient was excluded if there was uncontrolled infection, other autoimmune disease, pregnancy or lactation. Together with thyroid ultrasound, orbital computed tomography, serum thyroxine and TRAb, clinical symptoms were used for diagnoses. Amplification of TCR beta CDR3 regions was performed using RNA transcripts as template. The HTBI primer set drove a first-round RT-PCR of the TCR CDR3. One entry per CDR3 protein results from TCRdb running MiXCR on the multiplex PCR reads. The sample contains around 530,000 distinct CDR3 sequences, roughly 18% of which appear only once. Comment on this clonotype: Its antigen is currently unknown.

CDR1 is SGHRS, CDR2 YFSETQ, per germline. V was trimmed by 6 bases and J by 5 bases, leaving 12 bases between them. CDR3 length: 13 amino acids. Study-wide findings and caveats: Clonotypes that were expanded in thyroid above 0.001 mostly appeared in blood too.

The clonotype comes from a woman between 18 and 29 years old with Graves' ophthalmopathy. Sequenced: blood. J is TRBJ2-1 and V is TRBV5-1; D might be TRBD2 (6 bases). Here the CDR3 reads CASMSRRDNEQFF. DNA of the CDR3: TGCGCCAGCATGTCGCGGAGGGACAATGAGCAGTTCTTC.